Listed below are T cell receptor beta chains from one sample, sequenced in a study of beta chain features in type 1 diabetes. TCRdb's table, derived via immunoSEQ multiplex PCR, lists solely in-frame clones and lacks some. The table has about 16,000 clones, about 55% seen once. The sequencing input was stem cell memory CD4+ T cells from blood. The receptors shown here come from a young woman in good health. CDR3s include the opening cysteine and the closing phenylalanine or tryptophan. D genes are given only for firm matches. Clone size is shown for a subset of rows, as once, few, many or a class of expanded clone.

clone_size | d_call | j_call | v_call | cdr3_nt | cdr3_aa
NA | NA | TRBJ1-4 | TRBV5-8 | TGTGCCAGCAGCCCGGCCGGAGGGCAATCTAATGAAAAACTGTTTTTT | CASSPAGGQSNEKLFF
NA | TRBD2 | TRBJ2-1 | TRBV10-3 | TGTGCCATCAGTGAAGGTGGTAGCGGGGGATACAATGAGCAGTTCTTC | CAISEGGSGGYNEQFF
few | TRBD1 | TRBJ2-7 | TRBV2 | TGTGCCAGCAGTGAAGACGGACAGGGGAGCTACGAGCAGTACTTC | CASSEDGQGSYEQYF
NA | NA | TRBJ2-1 | TRBV9 | TGTGCCAGCAGCGTAGTTCCAGGTGACAATGAGCAGTTCTTC | CASSVVPGDNEQFF
NA | NA | TRBJ2-2 | TRBV6-1 | TGTGCCAGCATGGCCGCGAACACCGGGGAGCTGTTTTTT | CASMAANTGELFF
few | TRBD2 | TRBJ2-3 | TRBV10-3 | TGTGCCATCAGTACTAGCGGGAATAAAGATACGCAGTATTTT | CAISTSGNKDTQYF
NA | TRBD1 | TRBJ1-5 | TRBV7-8 | TGTGCCAGCAGCCGGGACAGACATAGCAATCAGCCCCAGCATTTT | CASSRDRHSNQPQHF
few | TRBD1 | TRBJ2-1 | TRBV5-1 | TGCGCCAGCAGCTTGGCAGGGGGCGGGTACAATGAGCAGTTCTTC | CASSLAGGGYNEQFF
NA | NA | TRBJ1-1 | TRBV7-3 | TGTGCCAGCAGCTTAGGGGACTACACTGAAGCTTTCTTT | CASSLGDYTEAFF
few | NA | TRBJ2-3 | TRBV5-1 | TGCGCCAGCAGCTTGGACGGGGGCACAGATACGCAGTATTTT | CASSLDGGTDTQYF
NA | TRBD1 | TRBJ1-6 | TRBV11-2 | TGTGCCAGCAGACGACCGGGACAGGGGGCCTATAATTCACCCCTCCACTTT | CASRRPGQGAYNSPLHF
few | NA | TRBJ2-7 | TRBV30 | TGTGCCTGGGCCAGGAGGGGATACGAGCAGTACTTC | CAWARRGYEQYF
few | NA | TRBJ2-1 | TRBV18 | TGTGCCAGCTCACGGGTCCGGAGGTGGGTAGCGGACGGAGATGAGCAGTTCTTC | CASSRVRRWVADGDEQFF
NA | NA | TRBJ2-1 | TRBV5-1 | TGCGCCAGCAGCCCACAGGGAGAAGGTGGGCAGTTCTTC | CASSPQGEGGQFF
once | NA | TRBJ2-3 | TRBV5-1 | TGCGCCAGCACCCTGGGGACTGGCTCCACGACGCAGTATTTT | CASTLGTGSTTQYF
NA | NA | TRBJ2-7 | TRBV28 | TGTGCCAGCAGTTCGGTAGGGCTTCGGGGGTACGAGCAGTACTTC | CASSSVGLRGYEQYF
NA | TRBD1 | TRBJ2-7 | TRBV27 | TGTGCCAGCAACTCACAGGGGGCGCGGTACGAGCAGTACTTC | CASNSQGARYEQYF
NA | TRBD1 | TRBJ2-7 | TRBV15 | TGTGCCACCAGCAAGGGGGCAGACTACGAGCAGTACTTC | CATSKGADYEQYF
NA | TRBD2 | TRBJ2-5 | TRBV6-6 | TGTGCCAGCAGTTACCATAGCGGGGGGGCCGGAGAGACCCAGTACTTC | CASSYHSGGAGETQYF
NA | TRBD1 | TRBJ1-2 | TRBV19 | TGTGCCAGCCATCAGGGGGCAGTCGGCTATGGCTACACCTTC | CASHQGAVGYGYTF
few | NA | TRBJ1-5 | TRBV2 | TGTGCCAGCAGGAGACAGGTGGGCAATCAGCCCCAGCATTTT | CASRRQVGNQPQHF
NA | NA | TRBJ2-6 | TRBV5-1 | TGCGCCAGCAGAGGACTTGACGGGCGCTCTGGGGCCAACGTCCTGACTTTC | CASRGLDGRSGANVLTF
NA | TRBD2 | TRBJ2-5 | TRBV5-4 | TGTGCCAGCAGCTTGGTTCTAGCGGGAGCCCGAGAGACCCAGTACTTC | CASSLVLAGARETQYF
once | NA | TRBJ2-1 | TRBV9 | TGTGCCAGCAGCACGGGACTTCTATACAATGAGCAGTTCTTC | CASSTGLLYNEQFF
few | NA | TRBJ2-1 | TRBV29-1 | TGCAGCGTTGAAGATCCCAGGATAGCCTACAATGAGCAGTTCTTC | CSVEDPRIAYNEQFF
NA | TRBD2 | TRBJ2-3 | TRBV5-4 | TGTGCCAGCAGCCGTGGGACTAGCGGGCCCCCTAGCACAGATACGCAGTATTTT | CASSRGTSGPPSTDTQYF
NA | NA | TRBJ2-5 | TRBV30 | TGTGCCTGGAGTACAGGGACCCAGTACTTC | CAWSTGTQYF
once | NA | TRBJ1-3 | TRBV5-1 | TGCGCCAGCAGAGAAGCCGAGGGCTCTGGAAACACCATATATTTT | CASREAEGSGNTIYF
NA | NA | TRBJ2-1 | TRBV27 | TGTGCCAGCGGGCACAATGAGCAGTTCTTC | CASGHNEQFF